This T cell receptor beta chain originates from a study of response to subunit inactivated influenza vaccine. Notes on the study in general: New T cells are recruited in small numbers by each seasonal influenza vaccination, according to the authors' suggestion.

As for this clonotype: Its specificity is not known.

In TCRdb, the RT-PCR reads were re-called with MiXCR into one record per CDR3 protein. This table has around 710,000 distinct CDR3 sequences, 11% to 15% appearing once. The CDR3 is 15 residues long. Germline V gives CDR1 DFQATT, CDR2 SNEGSKA (reference sequence). Trimming took off 1 base at V and 1 base at J, with 11 bases between the two ends. The V call is TRBV20-1, the J call TRBJ2-1; no reliable D call. Sequenced here: PBMCs from blood, sampled roughly 2 weeks before vaccination. This sequence originates from a man aged 45-60 years who received an inactivated influenza vaccine. The CDR3 protein is CSARAAGRSYNEQFF. CDR3 in DNA: TGCAGTGCTAGAGCCGCAGGTAGATCCTACAATGAGCAGTTCTTC.